The clone carrying this TCR beta chain showed up just once. This entry comes from a study of blood T cell repertoires in COVID-19. Study-wide context: T cells, B-cell-depleted T cells, or PBMCs supplied cDNA or gDNA.

Original handling: Amplifying reference gene primers gave estimates of nucleated cell counts. The table came from immunoSEQ multiplex PCR; TCRdb's copy has only in-frame clones and leaves some out. That table gives V, J and clone size, and the DNA gave D and trimming. The table shows 60,000 to 85,000 clones, with over 70% occurring only once. Germline values: CDR1 SGHNT, CDR2 YYREEE (reference sequence). V was shortened by 4 bases and J by 1 base, with 14 bases between the two germline ends. This CDR3 region has 15 residues. The receptor was isolated from a man between 70 and 80 years old with acute or convalescent COVID-19. The chain couples TRBV5-4 to TRBJ1-1; possible D gene TRBD1, 6 bases. The material sequenced was peripheral blood. The CDR3 is CASSIQGPTNTEAFF. The CDR3 nucleotides are TGTGCCAGCAGCATCCAGGGGCCTACGAACACTGAAGCTTTCTTT.